The source of this T cell receptor (beta chain) is a study of shared clonotypes between healthy human individuals. Genomic DNA belonging to each subset was distributed in equal measure over several immunoSEQ plates. Assay: immunoSEQ multiplex PCR; the TCRdb copy retains only in-frame clones and omits some. The data hold 2.3 million or so clones, with approximately 93% observed a single time. Germline V gives CDR1 KGHSH, CDR2 LQKENI. The CDR3 is 16 residues long. The V segment lost 4 bases and the J segment 2 bases; nucleotides outside the gene matches: 4. This clonotype was obtained from a man between 18 and 29 years old in good health. Some clones in this sample may be carry-over from other donors' samples. Sequencing was performed on naive CD4+ T cells from PBMCs. Sample subset: CD45RA+ positively selected. V gene TRBV18 combines with J gene TRBJ2-1; 11 nucleotides align to TRBD2. CDR3 in amino acids: CASSRATSGTYNEQFF. For the CDR3, the DNA is TGTGCCAGCTCACGGGCGACTAGCGGGACCTACAATGAGCAGTTCTTC.